This TCR beta chain appears in the sequencing data of a study of PD-1 blockade in classical Hodgkin lymphoma. Study-level background: Nivolumab 3 mg/kg was given intravenously every 2 weeks. Study conclusions and caveats: Although disease activity or prior therapy may be involved, causes of the repertoire differences remain undefined. Similar baseline diversity was found in complete responders and newly diagnosed patients. Only CD4+ TCR diversity, not CD8+, had risen significantly by C4D1.

Each patient relapsed following autologous stem cell transplantation, and prior brentuximab vedotin exposure differed. Purification of CD4+ T cells from thawed PBMCs was performed via magnetic negative selection. The CDR3 runs 16 residues. From germline, CDR1 is LGHNA and CDR2 YNFKEQ. The junction had 8 bases not matched to a gene; V was cut back by 2 bases and J by 7 bases. This clone was counted a single time. Its antigen is still unknown. Assay used: immunoSEQ multiplex PCR; TCRdb lists only in-frame clones, some missing. The sample carries about 24,000 clones, roughly 89% recorded once. The sample consisted of CD4+ T cells from blood, taken at baseline. The sequence was collected from a human donor with classical Hodgkin lymphoma. The rearrangement joins TRBV4-2 to TRBJ1-2; TRBD1 matches 12 bases. This CDR3 is CASSQKTGQGAPGYTF. CDR3 DNA sequence: TGTGCCAGCAGCCAAAAAACGGGACAGGGGGCGCCTGGCTACACCTTC.